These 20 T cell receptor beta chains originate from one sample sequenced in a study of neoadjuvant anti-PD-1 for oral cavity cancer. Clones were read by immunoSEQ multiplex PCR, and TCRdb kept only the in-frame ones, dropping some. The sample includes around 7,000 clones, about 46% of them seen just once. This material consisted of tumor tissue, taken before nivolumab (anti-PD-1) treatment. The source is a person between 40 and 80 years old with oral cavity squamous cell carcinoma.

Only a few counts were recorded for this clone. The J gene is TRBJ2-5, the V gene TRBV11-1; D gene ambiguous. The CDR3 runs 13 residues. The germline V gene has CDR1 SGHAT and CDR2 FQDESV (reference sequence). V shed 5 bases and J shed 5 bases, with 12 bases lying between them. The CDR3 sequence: CASSPSGSETQYF. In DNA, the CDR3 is TGTGCCAGCAGCCCGTCTGGTTCGGAGACCCAGTACTTC.

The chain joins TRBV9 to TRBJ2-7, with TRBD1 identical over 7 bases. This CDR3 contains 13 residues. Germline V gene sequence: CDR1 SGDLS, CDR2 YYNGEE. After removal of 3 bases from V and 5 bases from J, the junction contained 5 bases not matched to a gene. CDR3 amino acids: CASSAPTGDEQYF. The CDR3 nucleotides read TGTGCCAGCAGCGCTCCCACAGGGGACGAGCAGTACTTC.

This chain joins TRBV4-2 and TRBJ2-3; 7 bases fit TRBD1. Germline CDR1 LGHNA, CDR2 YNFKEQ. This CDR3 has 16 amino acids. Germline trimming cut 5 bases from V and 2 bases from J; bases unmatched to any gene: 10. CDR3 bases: TGTGCCAGCAGCTCCGCCCGACAGGGACCCACAGATACGCAGTATTTT. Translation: CASSSARQGPTDTQYF.

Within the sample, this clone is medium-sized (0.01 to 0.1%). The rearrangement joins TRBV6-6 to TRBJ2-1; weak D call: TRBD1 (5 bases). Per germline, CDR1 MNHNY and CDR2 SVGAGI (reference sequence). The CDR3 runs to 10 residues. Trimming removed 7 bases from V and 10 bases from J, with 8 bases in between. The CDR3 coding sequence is TGTGCCAGCAAAGGGGAAGAGCAGTTCTTC. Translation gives CASKGEEQFF.

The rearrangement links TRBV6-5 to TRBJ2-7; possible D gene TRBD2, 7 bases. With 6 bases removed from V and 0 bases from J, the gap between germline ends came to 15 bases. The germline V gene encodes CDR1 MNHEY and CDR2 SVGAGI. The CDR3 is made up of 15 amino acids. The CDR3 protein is CASSREGGSSYEQYF. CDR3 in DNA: TGTGCCAGCAGCCGAGAGGGGGGGAGCTCCTACGAGCAGTACTTC.

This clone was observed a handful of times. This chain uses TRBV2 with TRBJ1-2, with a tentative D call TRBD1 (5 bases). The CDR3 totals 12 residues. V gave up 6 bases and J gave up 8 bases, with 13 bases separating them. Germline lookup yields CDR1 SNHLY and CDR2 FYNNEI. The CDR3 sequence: CASSGRGRGYTF. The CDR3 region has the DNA TGTGCCAGCAGCGGACGGGGGAGGGGCTACACCTTC.

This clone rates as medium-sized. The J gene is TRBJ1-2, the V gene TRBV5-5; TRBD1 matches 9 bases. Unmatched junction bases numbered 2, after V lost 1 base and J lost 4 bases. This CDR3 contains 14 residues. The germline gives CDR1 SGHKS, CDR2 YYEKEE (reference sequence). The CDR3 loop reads CASSLSTGGYGYTF. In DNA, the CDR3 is TGTGCCAGCAGCTTGTCGACAGGGGGCTATGGCTACACCTTC.

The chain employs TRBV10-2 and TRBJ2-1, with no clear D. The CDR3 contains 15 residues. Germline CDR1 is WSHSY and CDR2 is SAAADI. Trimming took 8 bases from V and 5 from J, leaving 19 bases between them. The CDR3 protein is CASSPGPRVNNEQFF. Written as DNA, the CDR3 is TGCGCCAGCTCTCCAGGACCTCGAGTGAACAATGAGCAGTTCTTC.

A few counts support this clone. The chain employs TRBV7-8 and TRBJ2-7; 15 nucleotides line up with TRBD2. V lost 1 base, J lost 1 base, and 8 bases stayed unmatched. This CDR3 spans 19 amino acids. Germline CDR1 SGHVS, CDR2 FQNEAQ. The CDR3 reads CASSLESGLAGGASYEQYF. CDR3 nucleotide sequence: TGTGCCAGCAGCTTAGAATCGGGACTAGCGGGAGGTGCTTCCTACGAGCAGTACTTC.

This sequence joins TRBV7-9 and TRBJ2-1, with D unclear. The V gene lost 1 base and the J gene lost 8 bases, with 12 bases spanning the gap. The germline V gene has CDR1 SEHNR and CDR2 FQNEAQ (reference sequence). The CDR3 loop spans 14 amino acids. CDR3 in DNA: TGTGCCAGCAGCTTAGATGGACCGTTGGATGAGCAGTTCTTC. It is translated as CASSLDGPLDEQFF.

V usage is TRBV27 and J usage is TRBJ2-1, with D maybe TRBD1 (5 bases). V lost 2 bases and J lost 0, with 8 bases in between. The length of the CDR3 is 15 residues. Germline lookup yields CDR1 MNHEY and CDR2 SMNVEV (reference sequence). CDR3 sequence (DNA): TGTGCCAGCAGTTTAGACAGCAGCTCCTACAATGAGCAGTTCTTC. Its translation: CASSLDSSSYNEQFF.

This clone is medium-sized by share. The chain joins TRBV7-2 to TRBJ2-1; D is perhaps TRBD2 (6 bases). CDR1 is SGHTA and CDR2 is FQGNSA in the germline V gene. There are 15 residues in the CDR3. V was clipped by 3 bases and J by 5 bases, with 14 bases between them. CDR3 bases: TGTGCCAGCAGCTTTCTCTCTAGCGTGCACAATGAGCAGTTCTTC. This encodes CASSFLSSVHNEQFF.

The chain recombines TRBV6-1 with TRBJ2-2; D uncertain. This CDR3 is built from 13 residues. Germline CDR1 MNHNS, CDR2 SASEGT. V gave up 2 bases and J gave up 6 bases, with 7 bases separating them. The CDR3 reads CASSEMVSGELFF. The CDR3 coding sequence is TGTGCCAGCAGTGAAATGGTGTCCGGGGAGCTGTTTTTT.

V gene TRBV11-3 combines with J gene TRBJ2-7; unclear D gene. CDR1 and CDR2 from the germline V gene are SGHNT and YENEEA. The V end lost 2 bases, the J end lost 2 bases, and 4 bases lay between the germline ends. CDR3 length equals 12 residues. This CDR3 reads CASSLRPYEQYF. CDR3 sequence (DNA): TGTGCCAGCAGCTTACGTCCCTACGAGCAGTACTTC.

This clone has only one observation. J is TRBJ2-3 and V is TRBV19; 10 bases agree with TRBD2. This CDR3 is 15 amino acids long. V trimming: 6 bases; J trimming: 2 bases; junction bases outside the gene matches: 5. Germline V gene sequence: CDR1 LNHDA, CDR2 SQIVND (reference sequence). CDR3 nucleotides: TGTGCCAGTAGGGGGGGGACTAGCGTCACAGATACGCAGTATTTT. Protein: CASRGGTSVTDTQYF.

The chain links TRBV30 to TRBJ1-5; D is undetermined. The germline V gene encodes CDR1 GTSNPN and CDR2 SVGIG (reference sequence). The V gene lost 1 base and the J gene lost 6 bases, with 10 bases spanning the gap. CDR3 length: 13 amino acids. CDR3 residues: CAWSDNGFQPQHF. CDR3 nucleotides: TGTGCCTGGAGTGATAACGGGTTTCAGCCCCAGCATTTT.

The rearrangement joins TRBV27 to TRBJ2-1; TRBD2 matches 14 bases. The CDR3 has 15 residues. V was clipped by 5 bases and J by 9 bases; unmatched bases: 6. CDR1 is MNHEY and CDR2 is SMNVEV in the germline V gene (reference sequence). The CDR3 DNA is TGTGCCAGCAGTCAGGGACTAGCGGGAGTAAGTGAGCAGTTCTTC. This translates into CASSQGLAGVSEQFF.

The CDR3, as DNA: TGCGCCAGCAGCTTTAGAAAGGGACAGGGTGGTTCGCTGAACACTGAAGCTTTCTTT. It codes for CASSFRKGQGGSLNTEAFF. The chain couples TRBV5-1 to TRBJ1-1; 9 bases line up with TRBD1. This CDR3 has 19 residues. J gave up 0 bases and V 2 bases, and 14 bases lay outside the gene matches. Looked up from germline, CDR1 is SGHRS and CDR2 is YFSETQ.

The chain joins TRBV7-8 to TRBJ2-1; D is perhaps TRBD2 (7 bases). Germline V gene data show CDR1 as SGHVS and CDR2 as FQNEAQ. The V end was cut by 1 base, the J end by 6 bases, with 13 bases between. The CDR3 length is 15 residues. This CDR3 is CASSLGGGLFNEQFF. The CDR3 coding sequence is TGTGCCAGCAGCTTAGGAGGGGGACTATTCAATGAGCAGTTCTTC.

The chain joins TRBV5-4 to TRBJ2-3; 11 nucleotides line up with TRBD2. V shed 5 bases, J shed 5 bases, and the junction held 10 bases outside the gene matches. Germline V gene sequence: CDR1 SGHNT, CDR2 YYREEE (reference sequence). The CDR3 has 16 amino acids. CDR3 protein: CASRAGTSGPEDTQYF. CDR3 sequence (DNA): TGTGCCAGCAGGGCTGGGACTAGCGGACCCGAAGATACGCAGTATTTT.